The T cell receptor (beta chain) described here comes from a study of vaccination and CD4 T cells after COVID-19. Study context: Timing of post-vaccine sample collection was a median around 72 days after dose two, with a range of 14 to 241.

Comment on this clonotype: Its antigen is not known.

With 5 bases clipped from V and 0 bases from J, the junction kept 12 bases outside the gene matches. Germline assignment: CDR1 DFQATT and CDR2 SNEGSKA (reference sequence). There are 17 residues in the CDR3. Sequence data for DNA of cultured CD4+ T cells were generated by the Oncomine TCR Beta short-read assay. Genomic DNA was drawn out of CD4+ T cells grown in culture. TCRdb re-derived calls from the PCR reads in MiXCR, one entry per CDR3 protein. The table shows approximately 12,000 distinct CDR3 sequences, with roughly 27% occurring only once. The treatment was: roughly 10-day PBMC culture with coronavirus spike peptide pools or control peptides (ViraFEST assay).

This receptor was identified in a human donor who received a COVID-19 vaccine. The sequencing used CD4+ T cells from blood, cultured in vitro, collected before SARS-CoV-2 vaccination. The genes are TRBV20-1 and TRBJ1-5, with 8 bases fitting TRBD1. CDR3 sequence: CSARDRRYEYSNQPQHF. The CDR3 DNA is TGCAGTGCTCGGGACAGGAGATATGAGTATAGCAATCAGCCCCAGCATTTT.